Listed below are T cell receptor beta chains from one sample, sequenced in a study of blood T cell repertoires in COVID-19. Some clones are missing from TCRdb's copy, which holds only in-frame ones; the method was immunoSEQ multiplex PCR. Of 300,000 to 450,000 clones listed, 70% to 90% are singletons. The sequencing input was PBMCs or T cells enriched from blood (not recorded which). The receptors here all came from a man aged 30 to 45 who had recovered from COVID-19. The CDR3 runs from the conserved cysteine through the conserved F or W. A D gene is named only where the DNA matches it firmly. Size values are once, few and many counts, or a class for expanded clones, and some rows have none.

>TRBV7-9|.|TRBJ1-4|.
CASSGEKLFF
TGTGCCAGCTCGGGTGAAAAACTGTTTTTT
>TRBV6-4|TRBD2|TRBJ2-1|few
CASSYRGGTDEQFF
TGTGCCAGCAGTTATCGGGGGGGCACCGATGAGCAGTTCTTC
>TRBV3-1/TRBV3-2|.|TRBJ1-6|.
CASSHPGAGISPLHF
TGTGCCAGCAGCCATCCGGGAGCGGGAATTTCACCCCTCCACTTT
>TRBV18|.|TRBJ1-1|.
CASSTGGGNTEAFF
TGTGCCAGCTCCACGGGCGGGGGAAACACTGAAGCTTTCTTT
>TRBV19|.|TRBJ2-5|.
CASRTDRIQETQYF
TGTGCCAGTAGAACCGACAGGATACAAGAGACCCAGTACTTC
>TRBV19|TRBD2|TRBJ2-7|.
CASSETSGVHYEQYF
TGTGCCAGTAGTGAAACTAGCGGGGTTCACTACGAGCAGTACTTC
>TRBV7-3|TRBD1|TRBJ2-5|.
CANLEDRVGRETQYF
TGTGCCAACCTTGAGGACAGGGTAGGCCGAGAGACCCAGTACTTC
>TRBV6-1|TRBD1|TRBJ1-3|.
CASSDYRGLPGNTIYF
TGTGCCAGCAGTGACTACAGGGGGCTCCCTGGAAACACCATATATTTT
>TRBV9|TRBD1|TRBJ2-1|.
CASSVEGATYNEQFF
TGTGCCAGCAGCGTAGAGGGGGCCACCTACAATGAGCAGTTCTTC
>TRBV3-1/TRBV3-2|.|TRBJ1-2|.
CASSQGDRIYGYTF
TGTGCCAGCAGCCAAGGAGACAGGATCTATGGCTACACCTTC
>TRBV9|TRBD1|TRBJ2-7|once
CASSGGTASYEQYF
TGTGCCAGCAGCGGGGGGACAGCTTCCTACGAGCAGTACTTC
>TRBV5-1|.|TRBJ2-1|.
CASRRGDEQFF
TGCGCCAGCAGAAGGGGTGATGAGCAGTTCTTC
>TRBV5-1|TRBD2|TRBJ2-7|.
CASRGPGGPLEQYF
TGCGCCAGCAGGGGCCCGGGGGGACCGCTCGAGCAGTACTTC
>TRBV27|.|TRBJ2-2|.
CASSSSLRGGELFF
TGTGCCAGCAGTAGTTCCCTTCGGGGGGGGGAGCTGTTTTTT
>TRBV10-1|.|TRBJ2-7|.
CASSQGPSYEQYF
TGCGCCAGCAGTCAGGGCCCATCCTACGAGCAGTACTTC
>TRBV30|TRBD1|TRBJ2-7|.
CAWSLGQGDYEQYF
TGTGCCTGGAGTCTGGGACAGGGAGACTACGAGCAGTACTTC
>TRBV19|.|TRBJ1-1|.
CASSIGGAEAFF
TGTGCCAGTAGTATTGGTGGAGCTGAAGCTTTCTTT
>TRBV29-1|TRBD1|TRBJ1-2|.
CSVGDRGFYGYTF
TGCAGCGTTGGGGACAGGGGATTCTATGGCTACACCTTC
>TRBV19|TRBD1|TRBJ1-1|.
CASNLGQGISEAFF
TGTGCCAGTAATTTGGGACAGGGAATCTCTGAAGCTTTCTTT
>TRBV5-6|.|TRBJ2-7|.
CASSIDREVAEQYF
TGTGCCAGCAGCATAGACAGGGAGGTTGCCGAGCAGTACTTC
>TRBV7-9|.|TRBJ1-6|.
CASSLAGDNNSPLHF
TGTGCCAGCAGCTTAGCCGGGGACAATAATTCACCCCTCCACTTT
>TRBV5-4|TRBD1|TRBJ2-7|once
CASSPQVGQGNHEQYF
TGTGCCAGCAGCCCCCAAGTGGGACAGGGGAACCACGAGCAGTACTTC
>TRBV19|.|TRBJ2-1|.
CASSIDAPPGVISIIREYNEQFF
TGTGCCAGTAGTATAGATGCCCCCCCAGGGGTGATCTCTATAATACGGGAATACAATGAGCAGTTCTTC
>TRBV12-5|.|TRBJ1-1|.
CASGLVLLGRITEAFF
TGTGCTAGTGGTTTGGTACTACTCGGGAGAATCACTGAAGCTTTCTTT
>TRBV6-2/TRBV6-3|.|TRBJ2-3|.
CASSYSMTVLRTDTQYF
TGTGCCAGCAGTTACTCTATGACAGTCTTACGGACAGATACGCAGTATTTT
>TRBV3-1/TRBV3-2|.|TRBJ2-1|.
CASSQDRSPAISEQFF
TGTGCCAGCAGCCAAGATCGGAGCCCCGCAATCTCGGAGCAGTTCTTC
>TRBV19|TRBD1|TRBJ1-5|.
CASSLTGTDYQPQHF
TGTGCCAGTAGCCTAACCGGGACAGATTATCAGCCCCAGCATTTT
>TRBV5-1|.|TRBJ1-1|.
CASYRENTEAFF
TGCGCCAGTTACAGGGAGAACACTGAAGCTTTCTTT
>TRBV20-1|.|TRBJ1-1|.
CSAFKNTEAFF
TGCAGTGCTTTTAAGAACACTGAAGCTTTCTTT
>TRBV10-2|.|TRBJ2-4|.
CASSELAGQLQNIQYF
TGCGCCAGCAGTGAGTTGGCAGGACAACTTCAAAACATTCAGTACTTC
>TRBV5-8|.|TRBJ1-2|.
CASSFGVPRGVYGYTF
TGTGCCAGCAGCTTTGGGGTGCCCCGGGGGGTCTATGGCTACACCTTC